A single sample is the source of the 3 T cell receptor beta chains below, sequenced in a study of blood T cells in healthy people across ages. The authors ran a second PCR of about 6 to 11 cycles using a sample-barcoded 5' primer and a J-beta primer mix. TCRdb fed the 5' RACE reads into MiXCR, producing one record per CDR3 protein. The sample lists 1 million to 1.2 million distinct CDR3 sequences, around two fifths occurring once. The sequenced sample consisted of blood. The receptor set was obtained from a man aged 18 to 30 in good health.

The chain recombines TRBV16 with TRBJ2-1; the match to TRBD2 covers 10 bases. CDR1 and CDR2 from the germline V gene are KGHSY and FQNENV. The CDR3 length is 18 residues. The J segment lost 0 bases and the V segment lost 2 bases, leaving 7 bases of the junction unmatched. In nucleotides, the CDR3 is TGTGCCAGCAGCCAAGTTCTAGCGGGGGCCTACTCCTACAATGAGCAGTTCTTC. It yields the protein CASSQVLAGAYSYNEQFF.

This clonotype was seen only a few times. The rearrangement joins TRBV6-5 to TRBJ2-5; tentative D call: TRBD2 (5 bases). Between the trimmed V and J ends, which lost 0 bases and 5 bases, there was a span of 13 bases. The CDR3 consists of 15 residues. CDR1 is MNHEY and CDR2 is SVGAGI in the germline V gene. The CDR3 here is CASSYSRAGWETQYF. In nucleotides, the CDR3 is TGTGCCAGCAGTTACTCGCGGGCGGGCTGGGAGACCCAGTACTTC.

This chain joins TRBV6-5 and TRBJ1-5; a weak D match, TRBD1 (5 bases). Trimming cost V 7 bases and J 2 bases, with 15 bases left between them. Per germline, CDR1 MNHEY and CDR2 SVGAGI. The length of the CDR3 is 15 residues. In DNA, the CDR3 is TGTGCCAGCAAAGAACAGGCTAGGGGCAATCAGCCCCAGCATTTT. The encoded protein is CASKEQARGNQPQHF.